Sequencing of this T cell receptor beta chain was carried out in a study of T cells in Graves' hyperthyroidism and ophthalmopathy. This clonotype was counted many times. Using RNA transcripts as the source, TCR beta CDR3 regions were amplified. TCR CDR3 underwent first-round RT-PCR with the HTBI primer set. TCRdb re-analysed the multiplex PCR reads in MiXCR, keeping a single row per CDR3 protein. The sample records 380,000 or so distinct CDR3 sequences, 13% being singletons. V was cut by 1 base and J by 4 bases, with 14 bases left in between. The germline V gene encodes CDR1 SGHTA and CDR2 FQGNSA. The CDR3 runs 15 residues.

The chain combines TRBV7-2 with TRBJ2-7, with D perhaps matching TRBD1 (6 bases). The receptor comes from a man aged 30 to 45 with Graves' hyperthyroidism that later progressed to Graves' ophthalmopathy. Source material: blood. The DNA of the CDR3 is TGTGCCAGCAGCTTAGTAGCAGGGGAGAGGTACGAGCAGTACTTC. It yields the protein CASSLVAGERYEQYF.